Sequencing of this T cell receptor beta chain was carried out in a study of blood T cell repertoires in COVID-19. At the level of the study: Samples of COVID-19 (acute and convalescent) were obtained from the United States, Italy and Spain.

Sequencing used immunoSEQ multiplex PCR; TCRdb keeps in-frame clones, though not all of them. Of approximately 100,000 clones listed, 70% to 90% are singletons. V was pared by 4 bases and J by 8 bases, with 17 bases between. Germline CDR1 is SGHTA and CDR2 is FQGTGA. The CDR3 contains 14 residues. The sequence was obtained from a woman in her twenties or thirties with acute or convalescent COVID-19. The sample taken for sequencing was peripheral blood. This chain uses TRBV7-3 with TRBJ1-2, with D possibly TRBD1 on 6 matching bases. CDR3 loop: CASSSTTGSAGYTF. The CDR3 nucleotides read TGTGCCAGCAGCTCCACGACAGGCTCCGCGGGCTACACCTTC.